This paragraph reports one T cell receptor (beta chain). Many counts were recorded for this clonotype. Its cognate antigen has yet to be identified. Per-base quality was not reported, and no clone a single base away is much larger than it. From the cysteine through the phenylalanine, the CDR3 covers 13 amino acids. Just the 39-base CDR3 DNA is kept, in frame starting at base 1. The V end loses 4 bases and the J end loses 10 bases, and a stretch of 14 bases separates them. The treatment or condition tag for this specimen amounts to: allogeneic hematopoietic cell transplantation with graft depleted of TCRalphabeta T cells and CD19 B cells. Transplant recipients were children who received TCRalphabeta/CD19-depleted allogeneic hematopoietic cell grafts. The entry originates in a study of T-cell reconstitution after alpha-beta-depleted transplantation in children (dated by TCRdb to 2015 to 2016). General notes on the study: T-cell immune reconstitution after TCRalphabeta/CD19-depleted allogeneic hematopoietic cell transplantation in children was quantitatively tracked in the study by means of TCR repertoire profiling. Findings and caveats that apply to the study as a whole: The apparently early recovery of alphabetaT-cell counts about two months after transplant reportedly depended on only several hundred rapidly expanded clones that came from non-depleted graft cells. Hyperexpanded clone frequencies declined over subsequent months; after one year, T-cell counts and TCRbeta diversity were mostly attributed to newly produced T cells. In some patients, the high TCRbeta diversity seen at day 60 was put down to recipient T cells and intrathymic progenitors that had survived conditioning.

Library prep was done by PCR. TCRdb lists the instrument as Illumina HiSeq 2500. To normalize quantification of the TCRbeta repertoire, the TCR libraries were built with molecular barcoding that relied on unique molecular identifiers. TCRdb redid the processing of the public reads, applying fastp at Q25 and MiXCR, and retained in-frame beta chains. Entries that share a CDR3 protein sequence are merged under the most common genes and DNA. The sample data list a few hundred thousand distinct CDR3 sequences, and approximately 10% of these were observed just once. Roughly 28% of the sample is taken by the ten largest.

The input for sequencing was PBMCs, taken before TCRalphabeta/CD19-depleted stem cell transplant. This chain joins TRBV12-3 or TRBV12-4 to TRBJ2-1; TRBD2 might be the D gene, on 5 matching bases. The receptor was derived from a child less than two years old with acute myeloid leukemia, due to receive a stem cell transplant. CDR3 reads: CASSSRSGSEQFF. The nucleotides read TGTGCCAGCAGTTCACGCTCTGGGAGCGAGCAGTTCTTC.